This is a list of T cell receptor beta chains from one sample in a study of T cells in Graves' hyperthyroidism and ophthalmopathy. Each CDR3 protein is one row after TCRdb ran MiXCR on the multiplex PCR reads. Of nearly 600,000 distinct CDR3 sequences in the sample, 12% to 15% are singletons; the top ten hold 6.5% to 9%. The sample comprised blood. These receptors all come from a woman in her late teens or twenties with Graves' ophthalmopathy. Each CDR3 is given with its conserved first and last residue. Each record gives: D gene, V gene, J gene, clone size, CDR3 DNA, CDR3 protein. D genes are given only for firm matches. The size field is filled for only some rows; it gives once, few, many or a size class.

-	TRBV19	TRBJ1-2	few	TGTGCCAGTAGTATAGAGGGGGATGGCTACACCTTC	CASSIEGDGYTF
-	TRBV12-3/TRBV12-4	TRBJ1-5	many	TGTGCCAGCAGTTCCTCAGGGGTCCTCAATCAGCCCCAGCATTTT	CASSSSGVLNQPQHF
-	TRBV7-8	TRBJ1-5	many	TGTGCCAGCAGCTTACAGAATAGCAATCAGCCCCAGCATTTT	CASSLQNSNQPQHF
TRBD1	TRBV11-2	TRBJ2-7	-	TGTGCCAGCAGCTTAGAGAGACAGGGGGCCCGCGAGCAGTACTTC	CASSLERQGAREQYF
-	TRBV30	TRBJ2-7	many	TGTGCCTGGGGAACCGGGACAAGGGAGCAGTACTTC	CAWGTGTREQYF
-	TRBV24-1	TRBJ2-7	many	TGTGCCACCAGTGGTTCTAGTTCCTACGAGCAGTACTTC	CATSGSSSYEQYF
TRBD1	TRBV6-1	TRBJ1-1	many	TGTGCCAGCAGCGCTGAGGGAACAGGGGGCCTAAATGAAGCTTTCTTT	CASSAEGTGGLNEAFF
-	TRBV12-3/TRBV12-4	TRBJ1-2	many	TGTGCCAGCAGCCGAACGGACGTCTATGGCTACACCTTC	CASSRTDVYGYTF
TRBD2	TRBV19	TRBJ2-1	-	TGTGCCAGTAGTATCCGGGCGGGAGGGCCTTACAATGAGCAGTTCTTC	CASSIRAGGPYNEQFF
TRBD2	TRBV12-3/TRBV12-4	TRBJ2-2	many	TGTGCCAGCAGTATTGCCGGACTAGCGGGAGGTGTTCGGGGGGAGCTGTTTTTT	CASSIAGLAGGVRGELFF
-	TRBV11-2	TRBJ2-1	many	TGTGCCAGCAGCTTATCCCCGAAAATACCCGGGCATGAGCAGTTCTTC	CASSLSPKIPGHEQFF
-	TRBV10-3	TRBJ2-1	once	TGTGCCATCAAATCCGGGAGTGGCAATGAGCAGTTCTTC	CAIKSGSGNEQFF
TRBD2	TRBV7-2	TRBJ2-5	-	TGTGCCAGCAGCCCCATGTCTAGCGGGGGGGACTTC	CASSPMSSGGDF
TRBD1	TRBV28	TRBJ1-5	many	TGTGCCAGCAGGGTCCCGGGACAGGGAGGGGGCAATCAGCCCCAGCATTTT	CASRVPGQGGGNQPQHF
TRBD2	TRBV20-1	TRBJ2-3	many	TGCAGTGCTAGGACACCTGGGGGACTAGTTATAGGAGATACGCAGTATTTT	CSARTPGGLVIGDTQYF
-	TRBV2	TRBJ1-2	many	TGTGCCAGCAGCTCCGAGATATCTAGAGGGGTTTATGGCTACACCTTC	CASSSEISRGVYGYTF
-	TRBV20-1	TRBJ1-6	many	TGCAGTGCTAGAGACTGGGTGGGGAATTCACCCCTCCACTTT	CSARDWVGNSPLHF
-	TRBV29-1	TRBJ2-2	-	TGCAGCGTTGAAGCAGGGGGAGGAGACACCGGGGAGCTGTTTTTT	CSVEAGGGDTGELFF